This TCR beta chain was sequenced for a study of cytomegalovirus exposure and HLA in healthy donors. Study details: Among about 200 million T cells, an earlier analysis found about 100 million unique TCR beta sequences. Study-wide results and caveats: Donors belonging to an Asian-associated ancestry cluster reportedly showed fewer N-insertions in productive TCRs than the approximately 700-donor mean, according to what a later analysis found. It was shown in a later analysis that HLA-associated TCR beta chains were more clonally expanded than other, equally common chains.

The PCR made use of 60 Vbeta and 13 Jbeta primers. Sequencing used immunoSEQ multiplex PCR; TCRdb keeps in-frame clones, though not all of them. The table records approximately 150,000 clones, approximately 73% of them present only once. About this clone: What it binds is unknown.

This CDR3 comprises 13 residues. Per the germline V gene, CDR1 is SGHNT and CDR2 is YYREEE (reference sequence). The chain uses TRBV5-4 and TRBJ2-5, with D hard to call. Judging by the DNA end, TRBJ2-7 fits better; the J call may be wrong. Sequencing input: PBMCs. The origin of this receptor is a middle-aged man in good health and CMV-seronegative. CDR3 protein: CASSPTGAYEQYF. The CDR3 DNA follows: TGTGCCAGCAGCCCGACCGGAGCCTACGAGCAGTACTTC.